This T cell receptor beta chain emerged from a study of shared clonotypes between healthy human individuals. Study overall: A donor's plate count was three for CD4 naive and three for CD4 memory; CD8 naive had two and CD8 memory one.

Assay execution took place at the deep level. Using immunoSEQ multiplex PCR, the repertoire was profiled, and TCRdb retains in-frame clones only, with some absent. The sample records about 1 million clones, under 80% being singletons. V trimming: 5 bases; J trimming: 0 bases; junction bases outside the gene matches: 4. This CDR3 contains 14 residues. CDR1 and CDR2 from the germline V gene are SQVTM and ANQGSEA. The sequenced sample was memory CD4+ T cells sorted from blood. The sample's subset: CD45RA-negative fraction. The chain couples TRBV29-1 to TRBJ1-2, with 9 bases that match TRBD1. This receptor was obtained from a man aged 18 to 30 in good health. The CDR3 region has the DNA TGCAGCGTTAAGACAGGGGGAGCTAACTATGGCTACACCTTC. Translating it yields CSVKTGGANYGYTF.